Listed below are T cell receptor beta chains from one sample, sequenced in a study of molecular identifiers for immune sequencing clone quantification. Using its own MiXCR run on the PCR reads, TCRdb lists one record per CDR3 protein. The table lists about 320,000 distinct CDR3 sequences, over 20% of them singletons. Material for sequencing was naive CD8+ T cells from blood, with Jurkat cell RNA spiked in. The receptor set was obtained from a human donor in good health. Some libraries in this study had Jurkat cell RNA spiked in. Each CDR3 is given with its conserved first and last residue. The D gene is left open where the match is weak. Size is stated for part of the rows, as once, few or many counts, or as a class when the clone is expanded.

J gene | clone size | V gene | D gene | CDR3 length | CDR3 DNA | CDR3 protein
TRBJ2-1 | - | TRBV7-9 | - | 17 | TGTGCCAGCAGCCCCCGGGACTTTTCGAGCTCCCACAATGAGCAGTTCTTC | CASSPRDFSSSHNEQFF
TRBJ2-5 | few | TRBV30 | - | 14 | TGTGCCTGGACCCTCCGGCCTGACGGGGGGACCCAGTACTTC | CAWTLRPDGGTQYF
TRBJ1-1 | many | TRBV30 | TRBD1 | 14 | TGTGCCTGGAGTGGGGGGACAGGGAACACTGAAGCTTTCTTT | CAWSGGTGNTEAFF
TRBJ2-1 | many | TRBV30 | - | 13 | TGTGCCTGGACCCATATTGAGGGGAATGAGCAGTTCTTC | CAWTHIEGNEQFF
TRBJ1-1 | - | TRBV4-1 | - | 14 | TGCGCCAGCAGCCAAGTCCAGCCGAACACTGAAGCTTTCTTT | CASSQVQPNTEAFF
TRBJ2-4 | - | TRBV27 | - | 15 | TGTGCCAGCAGTCTCTTGGACAGAACCAAAAACATTCAGTACTTC | CASSLLDRTKNIQYF
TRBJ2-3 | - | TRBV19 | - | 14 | TGTGCCAGTAGTCCCTCACAGGGCACAGATACGCAGTATTTT | CASSPSQGTDTQYF
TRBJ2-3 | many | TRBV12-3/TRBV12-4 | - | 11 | TGTGCCAGCCTTAGTAGTAGGGCGCAGTATTTT | CASLSSRAQYF
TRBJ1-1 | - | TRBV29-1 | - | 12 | TGCAGCGTTGAAGACGGGGAACCTGAAGCTTTCTTT | CSVEDGEPEAFF
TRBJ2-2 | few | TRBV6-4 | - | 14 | TGTGCCAGCAGTCCGCCCGGGACCACCGGGGAGCTGTTTTTT | CASSPPGTTGELFF
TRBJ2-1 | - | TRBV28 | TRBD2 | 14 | TGTGCCAGCGGTTCGGGACTAGCGTACAATGAGCAGTTCTTC | CASGSGLAYNEQFF
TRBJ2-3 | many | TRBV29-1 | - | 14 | TGCAGCGTTGAGGGTACGGGCCAGAGGAATACGCAGTATTTT | CSVEGTGQRNTQYF
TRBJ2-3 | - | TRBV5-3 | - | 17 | TGTGCCAGCAGCCACTCCGGGGCTAGCCGGAGTTGGTATACGCAGTATTTT | CASSHSGASRSWYTQYF
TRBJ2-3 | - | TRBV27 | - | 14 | TGTGCCAGCAGTTTACAAACTAGGAGTGATACGCAGTATTTT | CASSLQTRSDTQYF
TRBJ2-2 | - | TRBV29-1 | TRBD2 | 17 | TGCAGCGTCTCCGGGACTAGCGGGGGTGAGAACACCGGGGAGCTGGTTTTT | CSVSGTSGGENTGELVF
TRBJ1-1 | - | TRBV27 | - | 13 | TGTGCCAGCAGTTTATCGACGAAAGGTGAAGCTTTCTTT | CASSLSTKGEAFF
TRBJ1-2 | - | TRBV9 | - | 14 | TGTGCCAGCAGCGTAGGTGGGGGAAATTATGGCTACACCTTC | CASSVGGGNYGYTF
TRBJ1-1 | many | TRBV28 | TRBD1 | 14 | TGTGCCAGCAGTAGGGGACAGATGAACACTGAAGCTTTCTTT | CASSRGQMNTEAFF
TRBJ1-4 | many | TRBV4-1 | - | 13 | TGCGCCAGCAGCCGGCGGATTAATGAAAAACTGTTTTTT | CASSRRINEKLFF
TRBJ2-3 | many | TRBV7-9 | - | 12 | TGTGCCACCAGATCGGCGCCAGATACGCAGTATTTT | CATRSAPDTQYF
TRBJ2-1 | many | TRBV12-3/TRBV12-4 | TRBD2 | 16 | TGTGCCAGCAGTCCCGATAGCGGGTCTTTTTACAATGAGCAGTTCTTC | CASSPDSGSFYNEQFF
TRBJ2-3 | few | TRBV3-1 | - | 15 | TGTGCCAGCAGCCAAGGAGTGAGGTGGACAGATACGCAGTATTTT | CASSQGVRWTDTQYF
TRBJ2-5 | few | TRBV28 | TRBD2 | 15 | TGTGCCAGCAGTTTAGGCGGGAGGGTCCAAGAGACCCAGTACTTC | CASSLGGRVQETQYF
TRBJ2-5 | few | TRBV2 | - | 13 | TGTGCCAGCCTTACTATGACAGGCGAGACCCAGTACTTC | CASLTMTGETQYF
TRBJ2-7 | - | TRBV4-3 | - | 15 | TGCGCCAGCAGCCAAGATCTCGCAGGGTCCTACGAGCAGTACTTC | CASSQDLAGSYEQYF